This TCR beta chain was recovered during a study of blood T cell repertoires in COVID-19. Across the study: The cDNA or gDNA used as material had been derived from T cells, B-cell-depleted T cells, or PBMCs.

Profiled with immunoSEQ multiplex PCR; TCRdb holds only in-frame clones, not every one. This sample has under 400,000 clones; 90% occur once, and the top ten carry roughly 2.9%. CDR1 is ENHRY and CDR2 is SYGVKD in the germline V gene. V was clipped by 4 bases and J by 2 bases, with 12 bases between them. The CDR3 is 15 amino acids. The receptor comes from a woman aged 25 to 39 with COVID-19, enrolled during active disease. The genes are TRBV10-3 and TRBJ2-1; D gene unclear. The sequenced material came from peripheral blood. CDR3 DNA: TGTGCCATCAGTGTAGCCCGGCACCCCTACAATGAGCAGTTCTTC. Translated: CAISVARHPYNEQFF.